Sequencing of this T cell receptor beta chain was carried out in a study of T cell responses to AZD1222 COVID-19 vaccine. Turning to the study itself: Second-dose intervals of approximately 4 or approximately 12 weeks were pooled. Findings of the study overall: Clonal diversity was possibly underestimated, and the donors were mostly white British, with more females. It was only after the peak T cell response that any repertoires were sampled. Unmutated variant regions are reportedly targeted by nearly half of spike-specific TCRs.

The method was immunoSEQ multiplex PCR; TCRdb's version includes in-frame clones alone and lacks a portion of them. The sample has over 150,000 clones, about nine tenths seen once; the top ten hold about 3%. The CDR3 has 12 residues. Germline V gene lookup returns CDR1 SGHDT and CDR2 YYEEEE. Deletions cut 5 bases from V and 12 bases from J, with 15 bases between. Concerning this clone: Its antigen is currently unknown.

This chain connects TRBV5-6 to TRBJ2-1, with D perhaps matching TRBD1 (5 bases). The material sequenced was peripheral blood, taken on day 0 of AZD1222 vaccination. The sequence was collected from an adult in good health. The chain's CDR3 is CASSHDRGRQFF. CDR3 nucleotide sequence: TGTGCCAGCAGTCATGATAGGGGTAGGCAGTTCTTC.